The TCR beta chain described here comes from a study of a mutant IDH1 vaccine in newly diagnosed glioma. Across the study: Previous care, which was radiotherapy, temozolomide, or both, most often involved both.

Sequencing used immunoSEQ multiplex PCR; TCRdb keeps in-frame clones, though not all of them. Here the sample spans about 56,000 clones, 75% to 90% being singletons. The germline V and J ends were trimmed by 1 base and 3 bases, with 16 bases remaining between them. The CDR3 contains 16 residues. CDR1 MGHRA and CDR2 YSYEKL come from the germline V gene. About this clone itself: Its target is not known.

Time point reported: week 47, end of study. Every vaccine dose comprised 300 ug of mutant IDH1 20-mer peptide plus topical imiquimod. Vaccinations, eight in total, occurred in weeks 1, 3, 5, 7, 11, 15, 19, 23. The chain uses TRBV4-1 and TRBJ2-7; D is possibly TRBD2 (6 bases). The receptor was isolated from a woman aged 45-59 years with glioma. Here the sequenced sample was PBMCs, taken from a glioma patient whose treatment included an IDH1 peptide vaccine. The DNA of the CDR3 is TGCGCCAGCAGCCAAGTGGGAACTAGCCTGATCTACGAGCAGTACTTC. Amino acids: CASSQVGTSLIYEQYF.